Described below is a single TCR beta chain sequence and its context. The sample belongs to a study of patients and donors after allogeneic stem cell transplantation. Losses at the gene ends were 6 bases for V and 2 bases for J; bases not matched to a gene: 12. Germline loops: CDR1 MNHEY, CDR2 SMNVEV (reference sequence). The CDR3 runs 16 residues. TCRdb independently ran MiXCR on the RT-PCR reads; one entry per CDR3 protein. The sample lists about 40,000 distinct CDR3 sequences, more than 30% occurring once. The source is a human donor who was either an allogeneic HSCT recipient or a stem cell or donor lymphocyte infusion donor (not recorded which). It is not recorded whose cells these are; they may come from a transplant donor. The rearrangement uses TRBV27 and TRBJ2-5; 7 bases align to TRBD2. Sequenced: blood, either unsorted or a sorted T cell fraction (not recorded which). The CDR3 DNA sequence: TGTGCCAGCAGCTTTTTGGGGAGGGGCGAACAAGAGACCCAGTACTTC. It yields the protein CASSFLGRGEQETQYF.